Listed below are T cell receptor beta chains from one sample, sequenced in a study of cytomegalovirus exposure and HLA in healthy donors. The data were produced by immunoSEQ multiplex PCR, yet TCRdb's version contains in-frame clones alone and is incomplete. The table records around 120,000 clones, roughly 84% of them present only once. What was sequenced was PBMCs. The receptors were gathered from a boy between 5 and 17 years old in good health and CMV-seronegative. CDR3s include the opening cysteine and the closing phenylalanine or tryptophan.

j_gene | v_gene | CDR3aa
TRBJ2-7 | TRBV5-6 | CASSLVVRSYEQYF
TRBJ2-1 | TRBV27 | CASSRNTGGNEQFF
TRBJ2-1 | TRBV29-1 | CSVARTSGSYNEQFF
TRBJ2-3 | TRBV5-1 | CASSSGTWSEGTDTQYF
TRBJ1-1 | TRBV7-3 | CASSPGRKTNTEAFF
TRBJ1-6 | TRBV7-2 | CASSAYSNSPLHF
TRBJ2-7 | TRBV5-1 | CASSLAPVGPYEQYF
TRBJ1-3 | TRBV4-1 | CASALTGGIGNTIYF
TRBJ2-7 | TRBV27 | CASALQRDIPYEQYF
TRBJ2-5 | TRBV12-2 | CASRLADRGFTGETQYF
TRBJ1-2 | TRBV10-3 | CAISEEDFMGYTF
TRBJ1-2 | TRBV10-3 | CAISESGTGFYGYTF
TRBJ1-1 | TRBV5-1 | CASSFGRTEAFF
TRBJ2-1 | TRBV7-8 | CASSSSTSGSFYEQFF
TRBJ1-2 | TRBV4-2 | CASSQPSTGGSYGYTF
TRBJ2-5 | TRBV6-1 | CATKIAGGPETQYF
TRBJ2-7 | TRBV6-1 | CASSEQIISYEQYF
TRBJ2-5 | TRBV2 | CASTSGTVETQYF
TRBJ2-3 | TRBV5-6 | CASSLGSTSGDTQYF
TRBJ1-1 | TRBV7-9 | CASSVQGMNTEAFF
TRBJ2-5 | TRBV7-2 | CASRRGGQETQYF
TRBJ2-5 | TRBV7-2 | CASSLALAGGQETQYF
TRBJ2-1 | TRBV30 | CAWSSFYNEQFF
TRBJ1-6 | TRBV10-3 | CAISELQGADSPLHF
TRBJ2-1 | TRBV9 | CASSLRLAGGPGNEQFF
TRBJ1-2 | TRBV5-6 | CASRWGRLDYGYTF
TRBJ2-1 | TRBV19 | CASSGTSGRREQFF
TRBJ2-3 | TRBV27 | CASSLSSRGTQYF
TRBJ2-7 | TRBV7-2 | CASSPVWGGSYEQYF
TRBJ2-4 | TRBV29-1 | CSVVRQGASKNIQYF
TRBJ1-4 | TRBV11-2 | CASSLGSFGNEKLFF
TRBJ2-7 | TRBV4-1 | CASSQTPSARSYEQYF
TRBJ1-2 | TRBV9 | CASSVVTGGIGYTF
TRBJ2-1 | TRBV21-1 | CASSKLAGEGNEQFF
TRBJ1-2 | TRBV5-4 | CASSLKVSYGYTF
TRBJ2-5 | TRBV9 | CASSVSTEETQYF
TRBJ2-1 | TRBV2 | CASSVPTSGGPNEQFF
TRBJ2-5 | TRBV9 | CASSFGTSGGLQETQYF
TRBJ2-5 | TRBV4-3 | CASSHGLAGQETQYF
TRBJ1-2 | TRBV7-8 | CASSLDSYGYTF
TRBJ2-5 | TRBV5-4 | CASSLVAGGQETQYF
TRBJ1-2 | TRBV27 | CASSIGTGDGYTF
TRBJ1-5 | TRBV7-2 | CASSLTAYSNQPQHF
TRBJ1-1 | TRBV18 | CASSPVRGGISNTEAFF
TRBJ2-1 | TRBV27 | CASSLKTPKRDFTNEQFF